This entry features one TCR beta chain sequence. Its antigen remains unknown. The V end was cut by 7 bases, the J end by 5 bases, with 5 bases between. Germline CDR1 and CDR2: LNHDA and SQIVND (reference sequence). CDR3 length: 10 amino acids. The data are from a study of shared clonotypes between healthy human individuals. Study-level results: Measured sharing among donors was expected to vary with sequencing depth. Some naive CD4 clonotypes, 4% to 6%, turned up in common across several donors.

Clones were sequenced by immunoSEQ multiplex PCR, and TCRdb holds only the in-frame ones, with some missing. The data show about 1 million clones, around 76% seen once. Division of CD4+ cells produced a CD45RA+ naive subset and a CD45RA-negative memory subset. The sequencing input was memory CD4+ T cells sorted from blood. Indicated subset: CD45RA-negative fraction. The genes are TRBV19 and TRBJ1-1, with no clear D. This TCR was sampled from a man between 18 and 35 years old in good health. The CDR3 is CASKYTEAFF. CDR3 DNA sequence: TGTGCCAGTAAATATACTGAAGCTTTCTTT.